One and the same sample provided the 30 T cell receptor beta chains below, sequenced in a study of shared clonotypes between healthy human individuals. Profiled with immunoSEQ multiplex PCR; TCRdb holds only in-frame clones, not every one. The data show 1.5 million to 2.5 million clones, about 95% seen once. Naive CD8 populations comprised CD45RO-negative cells positively selected for CCR7, excluding terminally differentiated effector memory CD45RA+ cells. The sequencing sample was made of naive CD8+ T cells sorted from blood. Receptors originate from a man younger than 35 in good health.

The chain joins TRBV7-9 to TRBJ1-4, with unresolved D. CDR3 size: 13 residues. Between the trimmed V and J ends, which lost 5 bases and 5 bases, there was a span of 9 bases. Germline V CDR1 and CDR2: SEHNR, FQNEAQ (reference sequence). The CDR3 region has the DNA TGTGCCAGCAGCCACATCACGAATGAAAAACTGTTTTTT. It yields the protein CASSHITNEKLFF.

The chain links TRBV30 to TRBJ2-3; TRBD2 is a possible D gene (5 bases). With 3 bases removed from V and 2 bases from J, the gap between germline ends came to 9 bases. CDR1 and CDR2 from the germline V gene are GTSNPN and SVGIG (reference sequence). The CDR3 length is 13 residues. CDR3 protein: CAWRASNTDTQYF. In nucleotides, the CDR3 is TGTGCCTGGAGGGCTAGCAACACAGATACGCAGTATTTT.

The chain is built from TRBV5-6 and TRBJ2-7; TRBD2 matches 7 bases. With V trimmed by 4 bases and J by 3 bases, 7 bases remained unmatched. In germline, CDR1 is SGHDT, CDR2 YYEEEE. CDR3 length: 14 amino acids. CDR3: CASSRGDYIYEQYF. CDR3 bases: TGTGCCAGCAGCCGCGGGGACTATATCTACGAGCAGTACTTC.

This clone was detected once. The sample contains more than one DNA sequence encoding this CDR3. This chain links TRBV27 with TRBJ2-7; a possible D gene is TRBD1 (8 bases). The V end was cut by 5 bases, the J end by 0 bases, with 14 bases between. CDR1 and CDR2 from the germline V gene are MNHEY and SMNVEV (reference sequence). The CDR3 is 15 residues long. CDR3 sequence (DNA): TGTGCCAGCAGTCTTACAGGGGGGGCCTCCTACGAGCAGTACTTC. Protein sequence: CASSLTGGASYEQYF.

This chain uses TRBV5-6 with TRBJ2-1; 7 bases fit TRBD1. The CDR3 has 15 amino acids. J gave up 5 bases and V 0 bases, and 5 bases lay outside the gene matches. Per the germline V gene, CDR1 is SGHDT and CDR2 is YYEEEE. The CDR3 DNA is TGTGCCAGCAGCTTGGGACAGGGACAGAACAATGAGCAGTTCTTC. Protein product: CASSLGQGQNNEQFF.

The V call is TRBV10-3, the J call TRBJ2-2, with 7 bases that match TRBD2. The CDR3 sequence is 14 residues long. The trim removed 5 bases at V and 4 bases at J, leaving 4 bases unmatched. The germline V gene has CDR1 ENHRY and CDR2 SYGVKD. In nucleotides, the CDR3 is TGTGCCATCAGTCAAACGGGGGGCACCGGGGAGCTGTTTTTT. Translation gives CAISQTGGTGELFF.

V usage is TRBV4-1 and J usage is TRBJ2-7; D possibly corresponds to TRBD2 (5 bases). This CDR3 contains 14 residues. V was pared by 0 bases and J by 2 bases, with 8 bases between. In germline, CDR1 is MGHRA, CDR2 YSYEKL. The CDR3 loop reads CASSQDGKTYEQYF. The CDR3 region has the DNA TGCGCCAGCAGCCAAGACGGGAAAACCTACGAGCAGTACTTC.

V usage is TRBV9 and J usage is TRBJ2-3; D gene unclear. V was pared by 0 bases and J by 4 bases, with 12 bases between. Germline CDR1 and CDR2: SGDLS and YYNGEE. CDR3 length equals 15 residues. The CDR3 sequence: CASSVGSIGSDTQYF. The CDR3 region has the DNA TGTGCCAGCAGCGTAGGTTCGATTGGGTCAGATACGCAGTATTTT.

The V call is TRBV29-1, the J call TRBJ1-1; tentatively, D is TRBD1 (5 bases). Per the germline V gene, CDR1 is SQVTM and CDR2 is ANQGSEA. Trimming pared 3 bases from V and 4 bases from J, leaving 12 bases between. The CDR3 spans 13 residues. This CDR3 reads CSVDLGEVTEAFF. CDR3 DNA: TGCAGCGTTGACCTGGGGGAGGTCACTGAAGCTTTCTTT.

The V gene is TRBV5-1, the J gene TRBJ2-3; 8 bases map to TRBD2. Germline CDR1 and CDR2: SGHRS and YFSETQ. V shed 3 bases, J shed 5 bases, and the junction held 8 bases outside the gene matches. The CDR3 consists of 15 residues. DNA of the CDR3: TGCGCCAGCAGCTGGGGAGCGGGGGTTTTAGATACGCAGTATTTT. Amino acid sequence: CASSWGAGVLDTQYF. The variable domain in full, completed from reference TRBV5-1 and TRBJ2-3, reads KAGVTQTPRYLIKTRGQQVTLSCSPISGHRSVSWYQQTPGQGLQFLFEYFSETQRNKGNFPGRFSGRQFSNSRSEMNVSTLELGDSALYLCASSWGAGVLDTQYFGPGTRLTVL.

The chain has TRBV27 and TRBJ2-3, with 8 bases aligning to TRBD2. The CDR3 is made up of 16 amino acids. The germline V gene has CDR1 MNHEY and CDR2 SMNVEV (reference sequence). After removal of 3 bases from V and 4 bases from J, the junction contained 9 bases not matched to a gene. CDR3: CASSLTVAGRADTQYF. DNA for the CDR3: TGTGCCAGCAGTTTGACCGTAGCGGGAAGGGCAGATACGCAGTATTTT.

The rearrangement joins TRBV4-1 to TRBJ2-1, with TRBD2 matching over 7 bases. The CDR3 is made up of 15 amino acids. The germline V gene encodes CDR1 MGHRA and CDR2 YSYEKL. V dropped 4 bases and J dropped 9; count of bases not matched to a gene: 12. The CDR3 is CASSLGLGMPGEQFF. The CDR3 DNA follows: TGCGCCAGCAGCCTCGGACTAGGGATGCCAGGTGAGCAGTTCTTC.

For this clone: This sample also contains other DNA sequences that code for the same CDR3. CDR3 DNA sequence: TGTGCCAGCAGCGTAGTGTTAGGGAACACTGAAGCTTTCTTT. Its translation is CASSVVLGNTEAFF. The chain joins TRBV9 to TRBJ1-1; D not certain. There are 14 residues in the CDR3. CDR1 and CDR2 (germline): SGDLS, YYNGEE. The V gene lost 0 bases and the J gene lost 1 base, with 7 bases spanning the gap. Drawing the rest from reference TRBV9 and TRBJ1-1, the complete variable domain is DSGVTQTPKHLITATGQRVTLRCSPRSGDLSVYWYQQSLDQGLQFLIQYYNGEERAKGNILERFSAQQFPDLHSELNLSSLELGDSALYFCASSVVLGNTEAFFGQGTRLTVV.

The chain is built from TRBV4-1 and TRBJ2-7; D not resolved. Trimming took 0 bases from V and 3 from J, leaving 15 bases between them. The CDR3 is made up of 16 amino acids. Germline loops: CDR1 MGHRA, CDR2 YSYEKL. The CDR3 DNA follows: TGCGCCAGCAGCCAAGATTGGTTCGACCGTTACTACGAGCAGTACTTC. This translates into CASSQDWFDRYYEQYF.

This chain connects TRBV29-1 to TRBJ2-7; 12 positions match TRBD1. The ends lost 1 base at V and 5 bases at J; junction bases unmatched: 6. This CDR3 contains 15 residues. Looked up from germline, CDR1 is SQVTM and CDR2 is ANQGSEA. The CDR3 sequence is CSVEVTGTGGHEQYF. The CDR3 coding sequence is TGCAGCGTTGAAGTAACCGGGACAGGGGGCCACGAGCAGTACTTC.

The rearrangement links TRBV4-1 to TRBJ1-5, with a weak D call TRBD1 (5 bases). Per germline, CDR1 MGHRA and CDR2 YSYEKL. Trimming took 1 base from V and 5 from J, leaving 15 bases between them. The CDR3 is 16 residues long. The DNA of the CDR3 is TGCGCCAGCAGCCAAGCGGGACCTTCCCCGGATCAGCCCCAGCATTTT. Protein product: CASSQAGPSPDQPQHF.

The genes are TRBV7-9 and TRBJ2-1; D possibly corresponds to TRBD2 (7 bases). The length of the CDR3 is 17 residues. Trimming stripped 4 bases from V and 8 bases from J, with 24 bases between. Germline V lookup: CDR1 SEHNR, CDR2 FQNEAQ (reference sequence). The CDR3 is CASSSPRLGGRLDEQFF. CDR3 DNA: TGTGCCAGCAGCTCCCCACGGCTGGGGGGGCGGCTGGATGAGCAGTTCTTC. Full variable domain (rest looked up from reference TRBV7-9 and TRBJ2-1): DTGVSQNPRHKITKRGQNVTFRCDPISEHNRLYWYRQTLGQGPEFLTYFQNEAQLEKSRLLSDRFSAERPKGSFSTLEIQRTEQGDSAMYLCASSSPRLGGRLDEQFFGPGTRLTVL.

This chain connects TRBV6-1 to TRBJ1-2; no firm D call. The CDR3 sequence is 13 residues long. Germline V gene data show CDR1 as MNHNS and CDR2 as SASEGT. The V and J ends lost 2 bases and 4 bases respectively, with 8 bases between them. CDR3 nucleotides: TGTGCCAGCAGTGAACGAAATGGCTATGGCTACACCTTC. It encodes CASSERNGYGYTF.

The chain combines TRBV10-3 with TRBJ2-7; 9 nucleotides agree with TRBD1. The J segment lost 1 base and the V segment lost 4 bases, leaving 14 bases of the junction unmatched. This CDR3 is 18 amino acids long. Germline CDR1 reads ENHRY; CDR2 reads SYGVKD. The CDR3 bases are TGTGCCATCAGTGTTGTGGTGTCTGGGACAGGGCCTTCCTACGAGCAGTACTTC. This gives the protein CAISVVVSGTGPSYEQYF.

This chain connects TRBV5-8 to TRBJ1-5; D is undetermined. CDR1 is SGHTS and CDR2 is YDEGEE in the germline V gene. The V end was cut by 5 bases, the J end by 4 bases, with 16 bases between. The CDR3 spans 15 residues. The CDR3 DNA reads TGTGCCAGCAGTCACGTCGACGATTGGAATCAGCCCCAGCATTTT. Protein product: CASSHVDDWNQPQHF.

V and J are TRBV2 and TRBJ1-6, with no clear D. Germline CDR1 and CDR2: SNHLY and FYNNEI. The CDR3 covers 18 residues. The V and J ends lost 4 bases and 2 bases respectively, with 18 bases between them. The CDR3 spells CASSVDGGSPTYNSPLHF. The CDR3 DNA follows: TGTGCCAGCAGTGTCGATGGTGGGTCACCAACCTATAATTCACCCCTCCACTTT.

This chain connects TRBV9 to TRBJ2-2; the D gene is possibly TRBD2 (5 bases). Germline V CDR1 and CDR2: SGDLS, YYNGEE. The ends were cut back, 0 bases at V and 4 bases at J, with 10 bases in the middle. There are 15 residues in the CDR3. The CDR3 sequence is CASSVAQSGTGELFF. CDR3 coding DNA: TGTGCCAGCAGCGTAGCTCAAAGCGGCACCGGGGAGCTGTTTTTT.

The chain recombines TRBV4-1 with TRBJ1-2, with TRBD1 matching over 7 bases. V shed 4 bases, J shed 6 bases, and the junction held 8 bases outside the gene matches. Germline values: CDR1 MGHRA, CDR2 YSYEKL. The CDR3 is made up of 14 amino acids. The CDR3 nucleotides are TGCGCCAGCAGCCTCCAGGGGGGCGTTGATGGCTACACCTTC. Protein sequence: CASSLQGGVDGYTF.

This clone was seen only a few times. The sample has other DNA sequences that encode this CDR3 too. J is TRBJ2-7 and V is TRBV5-4, with a tentative D call TRBD1 (5 bases). Germline V gene data show CDR1 as SGHNT and CDR2 as YYREEE (reference sequence). CDR3 length: 12 residues. Deletions cut 2 bases from V and 4 bases from J, with 7 bases between. CDR3 coding DNA: TGTGCCAGCAGCTTTGGACATTACGAGCAGTACTTC. It is translated as CASSFGHYEQYF.

The chain combines TRBV16 with TRBJ2-3; possibly TRBD2 for D (6 bases). The CDR3 runs to 19 residues. Germline CDR1 is KGHSY and CDR2 is FQNENV. Trimming cost V 4 bases and J 0 bases, with 23 bases left between them. In DNA, the CDR3 is TGTGCCAGCAGCCTAACCCTGCGCGGGGCCGATACTAGCACAGATACGCAGTATTTT. Protein: CASSLTLRGADTSTDTQYF.

CDR3 nucleotides: TGTGCCAGCACCTCCGGGACAGGCGTTCGGCCCCAGCATTTT. Residues: CASTSGTGVRPQHF. The V and J genes are TRBV28 and TRBJ1-5, with 8 bases that match TRBD1. With V trimmed by 7 bases and J by 9 bases, 11 bases remained unmatched. This CDR3 is 14 amino acids long. Germline V lookup: CDR1 MDHEN, CDR2 SYDVKM.

The V gene is TRBV5-6, the J gene TRBJ2-3; 7 bases are a match to TRBD2. V was pared by 0 bases and J by 4 bases, with 8 bases of the junction left unmatched. The CDR3 is 16 amino acids. The V gene's germline CDR1 is SGHDT and CDR2 YYEEEE. CDR3 loop: CASSLVLLADSDTQYF. The CDR3 nucleotides are TGTGCCAGCAGCTTGGTTCTTCTAGCGGACTCAGATACGCAGTATTTT.

This chain links TRBV25-1 with TRBJ1-1; perhaps TRBD1 as D (6 bases). The V gene lost 4 bases and the J gene lost 1 base, with 13 bases spanning the gap. This CDR3 is 15 amino acids long. The germline gives CDR1 MGHDK, CDR2 SYGVNS. The CDR3 loop reads CASSVVQGTNTEAFF. The CDR3 nucleotides are TGTGCCAGCAGTGTGGTACAGGGTACGAACACTGAAGCTTTCTTT. The full variable domain, rest sourced from reference TRBV25-1 and TRBJ1-1, is EADIYQTPRYLVIGTGKKITLECSQTMGHDKMYWYQQDPGMELHLIHYSYGVNSTEKGDLSSESTVSRIRTEHFPLTLESARPSHTSQYLCASSVVQGTNTEAFFGQGTRLTVV.

This chain uses TRBV7-9 with TRBJ2-3; D may be TRBD2 (6 bases). Trimming shortened V by 3 bases and J by 2 bases, and 12 bases separated the two germline ends. The germline CDR1 and CDR2 sequences are SEHNR and FQNEAQ (reference sequence). The CDR3 is made up of 15 amino acids. The CDR3 DNA reads as TGTGCCAGCAGCTTCGGCGGACTAAACACAGATACGCAGTATTTT. As protein: CASSFGGLNTDTQYF.

V and J are TRBV4-3 and TRBJ2-1; D tentatively fits TRBD1 or TRBD2 (5 bases each). CDR1 and CDR2 from the germline V gene are LGHNA and YSLEER. The CDR3 length is 16 residues. Deletions cut 4 bases from V and 6 bases from J, with 19 bases between. As DNA, the CDR3 is TGCGCCAGCAGCCCAGTCGGGGCCCCCCTCAGCAATGAGCAGTTCTTC. Translation gives CASSPVGAPLSNEQFF.